This T cell receptor (beta chain) was found in a study of breast tumors, draining lymph nodes, adjacent tissues. Study-level findings and limits: Luminal-like breast cancer showed significantly greater tumor-nontumor repertoire similarity than basal-like breast cancer did.

Per the germline V gene, CDR1 is SNHLY and CDR2 is FYNNEI. This CDR3 spans 13 amino acids. Trimming took 4 bases from V and 2 from J, leaving 6 bases between them. About this clonotype itself: Its antigen is not known.

TCRdb independently ran MiXCR on the multiplex PCR reads; one entry per CDR3 protein. The sample lists hundreds of thousands of distinct CDR3 sequences, approximately 31% seen once, with 1.4% in the top ten. Breast cancer patients provided tissue from their axillary draining lymph nodes. The chain has TRBV2 and TRBJ2-1; D not resolved. Sequenced material: axillary lymph node tissue. This TCR was recovered from a female donor with breast cancer. Some clones in this sample may be carry-over from other donors' samples. In DNA form, the CDR3 reads TGTGCCAGCAGTGCGGAGACCTACAATGAGCAGTTCTTC. Residues: CASSAETYNEQFF.